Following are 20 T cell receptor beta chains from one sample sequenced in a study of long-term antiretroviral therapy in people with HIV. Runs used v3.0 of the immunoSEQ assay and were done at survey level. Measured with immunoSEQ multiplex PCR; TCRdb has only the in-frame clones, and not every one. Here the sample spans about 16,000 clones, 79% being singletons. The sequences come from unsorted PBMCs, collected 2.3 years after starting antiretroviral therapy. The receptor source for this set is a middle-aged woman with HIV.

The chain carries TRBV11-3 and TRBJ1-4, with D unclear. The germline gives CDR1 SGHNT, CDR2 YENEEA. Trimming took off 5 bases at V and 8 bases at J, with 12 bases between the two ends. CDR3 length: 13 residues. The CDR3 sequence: CASSGQYPEKLFF. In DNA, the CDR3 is TGTGCCAGCAGCGGGCAGTACCCGGAAAAACTGTTTTTT.

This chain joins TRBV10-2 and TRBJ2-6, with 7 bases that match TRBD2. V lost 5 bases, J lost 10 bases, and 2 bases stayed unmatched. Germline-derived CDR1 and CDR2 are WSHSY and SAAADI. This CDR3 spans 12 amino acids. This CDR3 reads CASSPGLNVLTF. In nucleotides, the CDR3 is TGCGCCAGCAGTCCGGGACTAAACGTCCTGACTTTC.

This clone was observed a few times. This CDR3 reads CASSSRQTFFSPLHF. CDR3 in DNA: TGTGCCAGCAGCTCCCGGCAGACATTTTTTTCACCCCTCCACTTT. The chain joins TRBV5-5 to TRBJ1-6; D is uncertain. Trimming stripped 3 bases from V and 9 bases from J, with 16 bases between. CDR1 is SGHKS and CDR2 is YYEKEE in the germline V gene (reference sequence). CDR3 size: 15 residues.

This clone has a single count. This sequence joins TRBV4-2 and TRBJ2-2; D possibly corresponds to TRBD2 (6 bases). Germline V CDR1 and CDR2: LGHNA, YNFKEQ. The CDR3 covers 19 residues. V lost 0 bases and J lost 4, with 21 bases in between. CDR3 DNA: TGTGCCAGCAGCCAAGAACCACTAGCAACAATATCAGGCACCGGGGAGCTGTTTTTT. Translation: CASSQEPLATISGTGELFF.

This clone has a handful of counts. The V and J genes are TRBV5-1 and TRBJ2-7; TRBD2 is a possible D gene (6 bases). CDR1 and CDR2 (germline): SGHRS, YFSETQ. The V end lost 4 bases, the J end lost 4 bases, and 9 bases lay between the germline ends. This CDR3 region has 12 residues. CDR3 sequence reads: CASSAGGYEQYF. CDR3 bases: TGCGCCAGCAGCGCCGGGGGTTACGAGCAGTACTTC.

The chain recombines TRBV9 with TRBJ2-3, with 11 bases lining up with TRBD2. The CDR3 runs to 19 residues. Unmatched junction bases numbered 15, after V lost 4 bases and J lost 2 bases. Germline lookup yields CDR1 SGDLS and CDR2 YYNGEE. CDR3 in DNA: TGTGCCAGCAGCCCGAGCCGTCTAGCGGGGGGACTACTCACAGATACGCAGTATTTT. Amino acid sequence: CASSPSRLAGGLLTDTQYF.

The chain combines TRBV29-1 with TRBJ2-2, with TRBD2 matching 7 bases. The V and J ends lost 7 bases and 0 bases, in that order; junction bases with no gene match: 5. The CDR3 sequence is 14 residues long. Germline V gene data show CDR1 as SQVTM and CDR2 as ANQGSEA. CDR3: CSGSGTANTGELFF. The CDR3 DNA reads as TGCAGCGGGAGCGGGACGGCGAACACCGGGGAGCTGTTTTTT.

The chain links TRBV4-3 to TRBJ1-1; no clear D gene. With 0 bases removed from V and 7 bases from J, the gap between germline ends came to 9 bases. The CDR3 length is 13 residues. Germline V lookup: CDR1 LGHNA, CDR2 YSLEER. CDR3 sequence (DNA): TGCGCCAGCAGCCAAGATCTCTACAGTGAAGCTTTCTTT. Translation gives CASSQDLYSEAFF.

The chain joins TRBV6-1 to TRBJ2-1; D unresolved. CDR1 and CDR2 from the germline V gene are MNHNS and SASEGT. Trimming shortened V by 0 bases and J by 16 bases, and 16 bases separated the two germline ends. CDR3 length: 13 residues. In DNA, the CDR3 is TGTGCCAGCAGTGAAGCGCGAAGACCCCCCAGCTTCTTC. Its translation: CASSEARRPPSFF.

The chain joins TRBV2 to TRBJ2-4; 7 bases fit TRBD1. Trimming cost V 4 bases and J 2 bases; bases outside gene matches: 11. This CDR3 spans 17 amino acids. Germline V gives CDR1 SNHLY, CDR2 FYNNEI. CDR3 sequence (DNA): TGTGCCAGCAGTGCCTCCGGGACAGTCGGGTCCAAAAACATTCAGTACTTC. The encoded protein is CASSASGTVGSKNIQYF.

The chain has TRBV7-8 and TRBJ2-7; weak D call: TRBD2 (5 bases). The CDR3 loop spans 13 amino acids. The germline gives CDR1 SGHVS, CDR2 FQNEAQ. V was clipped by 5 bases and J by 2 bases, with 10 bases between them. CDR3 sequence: CASSPGLPYEQYF. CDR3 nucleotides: TGTGCCAGCAGCCCAGGACTCCCCTACGAGCAGTACTTC.

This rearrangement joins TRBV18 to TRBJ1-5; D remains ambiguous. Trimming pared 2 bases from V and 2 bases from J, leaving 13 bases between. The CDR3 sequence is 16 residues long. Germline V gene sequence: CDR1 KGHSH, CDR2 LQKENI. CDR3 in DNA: TGTGCCAGCTCACCAGGGTCTGGCAGCGGCAATCAGCCCCAGCATTTT. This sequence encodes CASSPGSGSGNQPQHF.

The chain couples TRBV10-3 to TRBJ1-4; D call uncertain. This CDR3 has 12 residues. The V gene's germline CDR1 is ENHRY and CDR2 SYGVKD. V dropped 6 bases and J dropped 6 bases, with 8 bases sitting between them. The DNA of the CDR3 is TGTGCCATCAGGCAGGAGGATGAAAAACTGTTTTTT. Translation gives CAIRQEDEKLFF.

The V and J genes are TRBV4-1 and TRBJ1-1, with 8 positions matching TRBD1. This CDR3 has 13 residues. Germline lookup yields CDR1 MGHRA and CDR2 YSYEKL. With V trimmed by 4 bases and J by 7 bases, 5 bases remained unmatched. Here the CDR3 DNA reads TGCGCCAGCAGCCCCCGACAGGGGAATGAAGCTTTCTTT. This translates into CASSPRQGNEAFF.

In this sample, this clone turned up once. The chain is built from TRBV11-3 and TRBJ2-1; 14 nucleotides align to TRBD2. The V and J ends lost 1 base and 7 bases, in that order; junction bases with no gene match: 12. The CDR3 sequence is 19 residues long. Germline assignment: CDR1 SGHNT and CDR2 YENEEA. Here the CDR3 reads CASSLVPGLAGGLGNEQFF. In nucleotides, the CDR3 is TGTGCCAGCAGCTTAGTCCCCGGACTAGCGGGGGGACTGGGGAATGAGCAGTTCTTC.

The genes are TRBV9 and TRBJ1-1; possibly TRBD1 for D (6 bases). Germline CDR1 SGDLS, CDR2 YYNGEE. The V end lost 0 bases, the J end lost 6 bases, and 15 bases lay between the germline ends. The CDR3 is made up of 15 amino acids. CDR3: CASSVVPGGGSEAFF. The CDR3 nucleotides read TGTGCCAGCAGCGTAGTTCCGGGGGGCGGCTCTGAAGCTTTCTTT.

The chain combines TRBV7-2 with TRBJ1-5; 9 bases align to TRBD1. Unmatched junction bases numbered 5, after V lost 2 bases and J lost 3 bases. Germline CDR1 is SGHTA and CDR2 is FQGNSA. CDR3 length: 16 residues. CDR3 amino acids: CASSLPGTGHNQPQHF. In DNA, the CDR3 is TGTGCCAGCAGCTTACCCGGGACAGGGCACAATCAGCCCCAGCATTTT.

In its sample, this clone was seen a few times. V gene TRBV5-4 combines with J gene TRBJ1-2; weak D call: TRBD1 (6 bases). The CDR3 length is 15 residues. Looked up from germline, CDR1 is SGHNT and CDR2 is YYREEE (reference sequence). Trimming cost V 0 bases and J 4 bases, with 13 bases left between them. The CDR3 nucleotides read TGTGCCAGCAGCTTGGCGGACAGTGCCTTCTATGGCTACACCTTC. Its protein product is CASSLADSAFYGYTF.

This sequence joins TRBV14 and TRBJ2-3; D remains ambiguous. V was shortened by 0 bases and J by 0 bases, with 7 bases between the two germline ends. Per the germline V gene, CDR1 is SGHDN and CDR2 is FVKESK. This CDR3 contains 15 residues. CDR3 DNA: TGTGCCAGCAGCCAAGATCGGCCGAGCACAGATACGCAGTATTTT. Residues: CASSQDRPSTDTQYF.

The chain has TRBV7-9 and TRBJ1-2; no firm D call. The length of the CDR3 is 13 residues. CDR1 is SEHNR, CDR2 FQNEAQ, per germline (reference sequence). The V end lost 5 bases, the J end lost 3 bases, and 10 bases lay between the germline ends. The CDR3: CASSPTEYYGYTF. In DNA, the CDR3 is TGTGCCAGCAGCCCCACCGAGTACTATGGCTACACCTTC.